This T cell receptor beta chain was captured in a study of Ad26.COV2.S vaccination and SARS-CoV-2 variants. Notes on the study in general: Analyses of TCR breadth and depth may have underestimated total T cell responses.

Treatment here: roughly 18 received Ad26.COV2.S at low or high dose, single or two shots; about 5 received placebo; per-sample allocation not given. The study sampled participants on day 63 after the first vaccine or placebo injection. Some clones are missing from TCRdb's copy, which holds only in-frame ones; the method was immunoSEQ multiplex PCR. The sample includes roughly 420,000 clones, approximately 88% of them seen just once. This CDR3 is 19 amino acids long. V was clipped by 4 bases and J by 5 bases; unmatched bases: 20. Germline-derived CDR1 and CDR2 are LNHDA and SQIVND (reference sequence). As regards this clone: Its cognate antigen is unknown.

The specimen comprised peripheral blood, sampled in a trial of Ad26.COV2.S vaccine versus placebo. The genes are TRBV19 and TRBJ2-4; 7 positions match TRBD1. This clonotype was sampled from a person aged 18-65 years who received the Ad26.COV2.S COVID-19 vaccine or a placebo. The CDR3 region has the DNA TGTGCCAGTAGTAGGGACAGACTATTTACCCCCCTAGGGGAAAACATTCAGTACTTC. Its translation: CASSRDRLFTPLGENIQYF.